Following are 24 T cell receptor beta chains from one sample sequenced in a study of blood T cells in healthy people across ages. Alongside a J-beta primer mix, a sample-barcoded 5' primer served in a second PCR lasting 7 to 11 cycles. TCRdb ran MiXCR on the 5' RACE reads and lists one entry per CDR3 protein. The repertoire holds 1.8 million or so distinct CDR3 sequences, 30% to 40% seen once, with about 23% in the top ten. The sample comprised blood. These receptors were taken from a human donor in good health.

There are a few counts of this clonotype. The chain uses TRBV10-3 and TRBJ2-7, with D perhaps assigned TRBD1 or TRBD2 (6 bases each). The germline gives CDR1 ENHRY, CDR2 SYGVKD. This CDR3 spans 16 amino acids. V lost 8 bases and J lost 1, with 21 bases in between. DNA of the CDR3: TGTGCCATCGGTCCCCCAACCGGGGGCCCGTCCTACGAGCAGTACTTC. It encodes CAIGPPTGGPSYEQYF.

This clonotype has ten or more counts. The chain employs TRBV29-1 and TRBJ2-1; 8 bases fit TRBD1. This CDR3 has 14 amino acids. Trimming cost V 6 bases and J 3 bases; bases outside gene matches: 7. Germline V gene sequence: CDR1 SQVTM, CDR2 ANQGSEA. DNA of the CDR3: TGCAGCGTCTTCCAGGGGGCTGTCTACAATGAGCAGTTCTTC. Protein: CSVFQGAVYNEQFF.

Concerning this clonotype: One junction end disagrees with the germline gene, perhaps due to a read error. The chain uses TRBV5-1 and TRBJ2-5; D gene unclear. There are 15 residues in the CDR3. Per the germline V gene, CDR1 is SGHRS and CDR2 is YFSETQ. The CDR3 sequence: CASGLAGAAEETQYF. CDR3 in DNA: TGCGCCAGCGGCTTGGCCGGTGCGGCGGAAGAGACCCAGTACTTC. Full variable domain (outside the CDR3, taken from reference TRBV5-1 and TRBJ2-5): KAGVTQTPRYLIKTRGQQVTLSCSPISGHRSVSWYQQTPGQGLQFLFEYFSETQRNKGNFPGRFSGRQFSNSRSEMNVSTLELGDSALYLCASGLAGAAEETQYFGPGTRLLVL.

This clonotype occurred a few times. This chain connects TRBV9 to TRBJ2-4, with 7 bases that match TRBD1. The CDR3 spans 19 residues. The germline V gene has CDR1 SGDLS and CDR2 YYNGEE. V trimming: 4 bases; J trimming: 3 bases; junction bases outside the gene matches: 19. The CDR3 DNA reads TGTGCCAGCAGCCCCCGACAGGGACCTACTCAAGTGGTCAAAAACATTCAGTACTTC. Encoded protein: CASSPRQGPTQVVKNIQYF.

This chain uses TRBV7-9 with TRBJ1-2, with TRBD1 identical over 9 bases. Germline CDR1 reads SEHNR; CDR2 reads FQNEAQ (reference sequence). This CDR3 is 15 amino acids long. Trimming cost V 3 bases and J 4 bases; bases outside gene matches: 6. The CDR3 here is CASSFDRDRAYGYTF. Here the CDR3 DNA reads TGTGCCAGCAGCTTCGATAGGGACAGGGCCTATGGCTACACCTTC.

The rearrangement uses TRBV4-2 and TRBJ2-7; D might be TRBD2 (5 bases). CDR1 is LGHNA and CDR2 is YNFKEQ in the germline V gene. This CDR3 is built from 15 residues. V shed 1 base and J shed 1 base, with 11 bases lying between them. Here the CDR3 reads CASSQGATSSYEQYF. DNA of the CDR3: TGTGCCAGCAGCCAAGGGGCTACTAGTTCCTACGAGCAGTACTTC.

This clonotype was counted between two and nine times. The rearrangement joins TRBV4-1 to TRBJ2-1; unclear D gene. CDR1 and CDR2 (germline): MGHRA, YSYEKL. Trimming shortened V by 5 bases and J by 8 bases, and 31 bases separated the two germline ends. This CDR3 has 19 amino acids. CDR3 protein: CASSETVLVTGPGFDEQFF. In DNA form, the CDR3 reads TGCGCCAGCAGCGAAACAGTGTTAGTGACGGGCCCGGGCTTCGATGAGCAGTTCTTC.

Written as DNA, the CDR3 is TGCGCCAGCAGCCAACAACAGGGAGCCGAAGCTTTCTTT. Its translation is CASSQQQGAEAFF. The J gene is TRBJ1-1, the V gene TRBV4-1; possible D gene TRBD1, 6 bases. CDR3 length: 13 amino acids. Germline V gene data show CDR1 as MGHRA and CDR2 as YSYEKL. V lost 2 bases, J lost 8 bases, and 12 bases lay in between.

The J gene is TRBJ2-1, the V gene TRBV5-5; 10 positions match TRBD2. The CDR3 extends over 15 amino acids. V shed 1 base, J shed 6 bases, and the junction held 4 bases outside the gene matches. Germline lookup yields CDR1 SGHKS and CDR2 YYEKEE (reference sequence). This chain's CDR3 is CASSLTGLATNEQFF. The CDR3 bases are TGTGCCAGCAGCTTGACGGGACTAGCGACCAATGAGCAGTTCTTC.

The chain joins TRBV12-3 or TRBV12-4 to TRBJ1-4; D gene unclear. The V and J ends lost 6 bases and 5 bases respectively, with 16 bases between them. This CDR3 has 15 residues. The CDR3 bases are TGTGCCAGCAGCCCGTTCCGCTTGGGGAATGAAAAACTGTTTTTT. Residues: CASSPFRLGNEKLFF.

The chain links TRBV6-2 or TRBV6-3 to TRBJ2-1, with 8 positions matching TRBD1. The J segment lost 3 bases and the V segment lost 5 bases, leaving 6 bases of the junction unmatched. Germline V gene lookup returns CDR1 MNHEY and CDR2 SVGEGT. The CDR3 has 15 residues. The CDR3 DNA follows: TGTGCCAGCAGTAAAGACAGGGGAAGCTACAATGAGCAGTTCTTC. Its translation: CASSKDRGSYNEQFF.

In its sample, this clonotype was seen a few times. The chain is built from TRBV29-1 and TRBJ2-3; D uncertain. CDR1 is SQVTM, CDR2 ANQGSEA, per germline. The V gene lost 1 base and the J gene lost 7 bases, with 6 bases spanning the gap. This CDR3 contains 11 residues. The CDR3 bases are TGCAGCGTTGAAGCTGGGCATACGCAGTATTTT. It specifies CSVEAGHTQYF.

V and J are TRBV12-3 or TRBV12-4 and TRBJ1-3, with D unclear. V dropped 3 bases and J dropped 3 bases, with 18 bases sitting between them. The length of the CDR3 is 17 residues. CDR3 amino acids: CASSLSPLGIGGNTIYF. The CDR3 DNA follows: TGTGCCAGCAGTTTGTCACCGTTGGGAATCGGTGGAAACACCATATATTTT.

This clonotype was detected a few times. The rearrangement uses TRBV2 and TRBJ1-1, with D hard to call. The V and J ends lost 6 bases and 6 bases respectively, with 17 bases between them. CDR1 and CDR2 (germline): SNHLY, FYNNEI. This CDR3 is built from 14 residues. The CDR3 is CASRYGDLGPEAFF. In nucleotides, the CDR3 is TGTGCCAGCAGATACGGAGATCTGGGCCCTGAAGCTTTCTTT. Full variable domain (outside the CDR3, taken from reference TRBV2 and TRBJ1-1): EPEVTQTPSHQVTQMGQEVILRCVPISNHLYFYWYRQILGQKVEFLVSFYNNEISEKSEIFDDQFSVERPDGSNFTLKIRSTKLEDSAMYFCASRYGDLGPEAFFGQGTRLTVV.

The V gene is TRBV7-3, the J gene TRBJ2-3, with TRBD2 matching 8 bases. Losses at the gene ends were 0 bases for V and 6 bases for J; bases not matched to a gene: 5. CDR1 and CDR2 (germline): SGHTA, FQGTGA. The CDR3 sequence is 15 residues long. CDR3 amino acids: CASSLTRGGMDTQYF. In DNA, the CDR3 is TGTGCCAGCAGCTTAACACGGGGGGGAATGGATACGCAGTATTTT.

This clonotype has a handful of counts. V gene TRBV6-5 combines with J gene TRBJ2-7; D gene ambiguous. The germline V and J ends were trimmed by 5 bases and 4 bases, with 15 bases remaining between them. Germline CDR1 MNHEY, CDR2 SVGAGI. CDR3 size: 14 residues. The CDR3 DNA sequence: TGTGCCAGCAGTAGAAATCCGCTCGGGTACGAGCAGTACTTC. Its protein product is CASSRNPLGYEQYF.

The gene calls are TRBV7-6 and TRBJ1-5; 9 bases are shared with TRBD1. V was clipped by 4 bases and J by 7 bases; unmatched bases: 11. CDR3 length equals 16 residues. CDR1 and CDR2 (germline): SGHVS, FNYEAQ. CDR3 sequence reads: CASSSPITGGGQPQHF. The CDR3 nucleotides read TGTGCCAGCAGCTCGCCGATAACAGGGGGCGGGCAGCCCCAGCATTTT.

This clonotype was detected a few times. The rearrangement links TRBV29-1 to TRBJ1-2; D perhaps matches TRBD1 (5 bases). This CDR3 spans 17 amino acids. Germline V gives CDR1 SQVTM, CDR2 ANQGSEA. Trimming cost V 3 bases and J 4 bases, with 24 bases left between them. CDR3 nucleotide sequence: TGCAGCGTTGACCGCTTATCCCAGGCCGGGGGACGCTATGGCTACACCTTC. Its protein product is CSVDRLSQAGGRYGYTF.

This clonotype was seen a few times. The chain is built from TRBV5-1 and TRBJ2-1; a possible D gene is TRBD2 (5 bases). Trimming cost V 0 bases and J 3 bases, with 16 bases left between them. This CDR3 has 17 residues. Germline V CDR1 and CDR2: SGHRS, YFSETQ. For the CDR3, the DNA is TGCGCCAGCAGCTTGGACGTTCCGGGGAGAGTCTACAATGAGCAGTTCTTC. It codes for CASSLDVPGRVYNEQFF.

Regarding this clonotype: Its ends do not fully match the called genes, so a read error is possible. The rearrangement joins TRBV4-1 to TRBJ1-2; TRBD1 matches 7 bases. The germline CDR1 and CDR2 sequences are MGHRA and YSYEKL. The CDR3 is 13 amino acids. CDR3 nucleotides: TGCGCCAGCAGGATGACAGGGAACTATGGCCACACCTTC. Protein product: CASRMTGNYGHTF.

This clonotype was seen repeatedly, ten times or more. V and J are TRBV7-2 and TRBJ2-3, with D perhaps matching TRBD1 (5 bases). V lost 1 base and J lost 4, with 9 bases in between. Per germline, CDR1 SGHTA and CDR2 FQGNSA. The CDR3 is 14 amino acids. CDR3 in DNA: TGTGCCAGCAGCTTAGATCAGGGATCAGATACGCAGTATTTT. Translated: CASSLDQGSDTQYF.

This clonotype showed up just a few times. The CDR3 sequence is CSVKAPNTEAFF. The CDR3 DNA follows: TGCAGCGTGAAGGCCCCGAACACTGAAGCTTTCTTT. This rearrangement joins TRBV29-1 to TRBJ1-1, with D hard to call. The CDR3 has 12 residues. V shed 6 bases and J shed 1 base, with 9 bases lying between them. Germline V gene lookup returns CDR1 SQVTM and CDR2 ANQGSEA.

The chain uses TRBV11-1 and TRBJ2-1; 8 bases map to TRBD1. V shed 2 bases and J 6 bases; nucleotides not matched to a gene: 12. The CDR3 length is 17 residues. Germline-derived CDR1 and CDR2 are SGHAT and FQDESV (reference sequence). The CDR3 sequence is CASSLRPDRAAVNEQFF. As DNA, the CDR3 is TGTGCCAGCAGCTTAAGGCCGGACAGGGCGGCGGTCAATGAGCAGTTCTTC.

The V call is TRBV24-1, the J call TRBJ2-1; 7 bases are a match to TRBD1. CDR3 length: 15 residues. The junction had 10 bases not matched to a gene; V was cut back by 6 bases and J by 6 bases. Germline V gives CDR1 KGHDR, CDR2 SFDVKD. The CDR3 loop is CATSSRGPTCNEQFF. DNA of the CDR3: TGTGCCACCAGTTCTAGGGGGCCTACATGCAATGAGCAGTTCTTC.